This T cell receptor (beta chain) was sequenced during a study of T-cell reconstitution after alpha-beta-depleted transplantation in children. For TCRbeta, the library was prepared with unique molecular identifiers. TCRdb re-analysed the PCR reads in MiXCR, keeping a single row per CDR3 protein. Counted here are about 440,000 distinct CDR3 sequences, 43% occurring once; the ten biggest clones make up around 29%. Overall study findings and caveats: Newly produced T cells mostly provided counts and TCRbeta diversity after one year, as hyperexpanded clones declined.

Concerning this clonotype: Its antigen is unidentified.

Germline V CDR1 and CDR2: ENHRY, SYGVKD. V lost 4 bases to trimming and J lost 6 bases; unmatched junction nucleotides: 1. CDR3 length equals 14 residues. This chain uses TRBV10-3 with TRBJ2-2; 11 positions agree with TRBD1. Material: PBMCs, obtained before TCRalphabeta/CD19-depleted stem cell transplant. The receptor was isolated from a girl between 2 and 10 years old with aplastic anemia, due to receive a stem cell transplant. CDR3 nucleotides: TGTGCCATCAGTGGGACAGGGGGCGCCGGGGAGCTGTTTTTT. This translates into CAISGTGGAGELFF.